This T cell receptor beta chain is drawn from a study of OX40 agonist ivuxolimab in advanced cancers. Study-level background: Patients assigned to dose escalation were diagnosed with hepatocellular carcinoma, melanoma, renal cell or head and neck cancer.

This clone was seen a few times. Its antigen is still unknown. Overall study findings and caveats: Clones of CD4+ and CD8+ blood T cells grew by week 6 at doses of 0.1 to 3.0 mg/kg. The authors did not determine the antigen specificity of the expanded peripheral T cells.

The cohort excluded patients with autoimmune disease history or systemic immunosuppression. This CDR3 comprises 17 residues. V was trimmed by 4 bases and J by 10 bases, leaving 24 bases between them. Germline V gene data show CDR1 as SGHKS and CDR2 as YYEKEE (reference sequence). Only in-frame clones appear in the TCRdb table, and some are missing; sequencing was by immunoSEQ multiplex PCR. The profile covers about 48,000 clones, with under 90% appearing a single time and approximately 2% taken by the ten largest. The chain couples TRBV5-5 to TRBJ1-6, with D possibly TRBD1 on 6 matching bases. Sequenced here: CD4+ or CD8+ T cells sorted from blood, sampled in a trial of the OX40 agonist ivuxolimab. The source is an adult with an advanced solid tumor such as melanoma, head and neck, liver or kidney cancer. DNA for the CDR3: TGTGCCAGCAGCCCAGGGGTTTCGCGACAGGACCTATCACCCCTCCACTTT. Encoded protein: CASSPGVSRQDLSPLHF.